A selection of T cell receptor beta chains follows, all from one sample in a study of blood T cell repertoires in COVID-19. Measured with immunoSEQ multiplex PCR; TCRdb has only the in-frame clones, and not every one. The profile shows around 110,000 clones, about nine tenths of them singletons. The material sequenced was peripheral blood. All receptors come from a human donor with active COVID-19. The donor label of this sample is uncertain. Both conserved end residues are part of each CDR3. The order of the fields is D gene, V gene, CDR3 protein. A D gene is named only where the DNA matches it firmly.

>TRBD1|TRBV7-2
CASSLVMGGQYSNQPQHF
>.|TRBV3-1/TRBV3-2
CASSQDWGSHYGYTF
>TRBD1|TRBV28
CASSSNRGPDYGYTF
>TRBD2|TRBV27
CASAWGGNYNEQFF
>TRBD2|TRBV3-1/TRBV3-2
CASSQGGSRGAYEQYF
>.|TRBV20-1
CSATVNTEAFF
>TRBD1|TRBV4-3
CASSRTRDSYEQYF
>.|TRBV5-1
CASSTSGNSPLHF
>.|TRBV28
CASSFIGVSSGANVLTF
>.|TRBV10-3
CAISVTWASEQYF
>.|TRBV29-1
CSVGGQAQETQYF
>TRBD2|TRBV7-2
CASTSGGSETQYF
>.|TRBV29-1
CSVAAGNQPQHF
>TRBD2|TRBV27
CASSFGRAYEQYF
>.|TRBV10-2
CASSWAGELSTEAFF
>.|TRBV27
CASSPLTSFVETQYF
>TRBD2|TRBV7-6
CASALAGYSYNEQFF
>TRBD1|TRBV19
CASTSGTGNYEQYF
>.|TRBV19
CASSGTRSYEQYF
>TRBD1|TRBV28
CASSISGTGKYSNQPQHF